This entry lists 24 T cell receptor beta chains sequenced from one sample in a study of graft-versus-host responses after intestinal transplantation. Here immunoSEQ multiplex PCR was the method, and the copy in TCRdb shows in-frame clones only, minus some. The table includes roughly 50,000 clones, approximately 91% detected once. For these TCRs, the target antigens are not known. Sequencing was performed on unstimulated CD4+ T cells sorted from spleen or lymph node cells, taken before transplant. The source is a human donor who was the organ donor for an intestinal transplant.

The V call is TRBV6-6, the J call TRBJ2-7; possibly TRBD1 or TRBD2 for D (5 bases each). V shed 2 bases and J shed 0 bases, with 11 bases lying between them. CDR3 length: 15 amino acids. Germline assignment: CDR1 MNHNY and CDR2 SVGAGI (reference sequence). The CDR3 DNA is TGTGCCAGCAGTTACCAGGGAACTAGCTCCTACGAGCAGTACTTC. This translates into CASSYQGTSSYEQYF.

The chain employs TRBV28 and TRBJ2-7, with a weak D call TRBD1 (5 bases). V dropped 6 bases and J dropped 1 base, with 16 bases sitting between them. This CDR3 comprises 15 residues. Germline CDR1 is MDHEN and CDR2 is SYDVKM. CDR3 in amino acids: CASRYNAGYSYEQYF. In DNA form, the CDR3 reads TGTGCCAGCAGGTATAACGCAGGGTATTCCTACGAGCAGTACTTC.

The chain combines TRBV6-1 with TRBJ2-7; D is ambiguous. Germline CDR1 reads MNHNS; CDR2 reads SASEGT. CDR3 length equals 13 residues. V was pared by 5 bases and J by 2 bases, with 10 bases between. CDR3: CASSSPGTYEQYF. CDR3 DNA: TGTGCCAGCAGTTCCCCGGGCACCTACGAGCAGTACTTC.

As for this clone: Other DNA sequences in this sample translate to the same CDR3. V gene TRBV19 combines with J gene TRBJ1-2; a weak D match, TRBD1 (5 bases). The CDR3 has 13 residues. V dropped 1 base and J dropped 2 bases, with 5 bases sitting between them. Per germline, CDR1 LNHDA and CDR2 SQIVND (reference sequence). The CDR3 region is CASSIGTNYGYTF. CDR3 bases: TGTGCCAGTAGTATAGGGACAAACTATGGCTACACCTTC.

CDR3 DNA sequence: TGTGCCACTCTCCTTACAGCTGTGAACACTGAAGCTTTCTTT. Its translation: CATLLTAVNTEAFF. The chain uses TRBV2 and TRBJ1-1; no definite D call. Germline CDR1 and CDR2: SNHLY and FYNNEI. The V end was cut by 10 bases, the J end by 0 bases, with 15 bases between. This CDR3 is built from 14 residues.

This chain joins TRBV15 and TRBJ2-7; D gene unclear. V lost 0 bases and J 3 bases, leaving 3 bases between the germline ends. The CDR3 length is 12 residues. Germline V gene sequence: CDR1 LNHNV, CDR2 YYDKDF (reference sequence). The CDR3 bases are TGTGCCACCAGCAGAGACGGCTACGAGCAGTACTTC. As protein: CATSRDGYEQYF.

This clone was counted once. This chain connects TRBV4-3 to TRBJ2-7, with 7 bases that match TRBD1. The junction had 6 bases not matched to a gene; V was cut back by 3 bases and J by 4 bases. The CDR3 consists of 14 residues. Germline V gene lookup returns CDR1 LGHNA and CDR2 YSLEER. The CDR3 coding sequence is TGCGCCAGCAGCCAGAACAGGGGAAGTTACGAGCAGTACTTC. It specifies CASSQNRGSYEQYF.

The chain recombines TRBV16 with TRBJ2-4; 8 positions agree with TRBD1. The CDR3 extends over 16 amino acids. Germline values: CDR1 KGHSY, CDR2 FQNENV. Losses at the gene ends were 3 bases for V and 0 bases for J; bases not matched to a gene: 4. CDR3 sequence: CASSHRDRIAKNIQYF. DNA of the CDR3: TGTGCCAGCAGCCACCGGGACAGGATAGCCAAAAACATTCAGTACTTC.

V gene TRBV6-1 combines with J gene TRBJ1-1; D perhaps matches TRBD1 (5 bases). The V gene's germline CDR1 is MNHNS and CDR2 SASEGT. The CDR3 runs 12 residues. V was shortened by 2 bases and J by 4 bases, with 5 bases between the two germline ends. CDR3 DNA sequence: TGTGCCAGCAGTGAACAGGGCACTGAAGCTTTCTTT. The encoded protein is CASSEQGTEAFF.

The chain links TRBV21-1 to TRBJ2-3; the table calls TRBD1, which could not be checked here. TRBV21-1 is a pseudogene segment. The CDR3 totals 13 residues. The CDR3 sequence: CASSKQGTDTQYF. Written as DNA, the CDR3 is TGTGCCAGCAGCAAACAGGGCACAGATACGCAGTATTTT.

This chain joins TRBV5-6 and TRBJ2-3; TRBD2 matches 13 bases. CDR1 and CDR2 from the germline V gene are SGHDT and YYEEEE. CDR3 length: 18 residues. Trimming removed 5 bases from V and 2 bases from J; junction bases left unmatched: 11. The CDR3 protein is CASSPGLAGAPATDTQYF. As DNA, the CDR3 is TGTGCCAGCAGTCCCGGACTAGCGGGAGCCCCCGCCACAGATACGCAGTATTTT.

Comments on this clone: The sample carries other DNA sequences with the same CDR3. The chain recombines TRBV28 with TRBJ1-6, with TRBD1 matching 10 bases. The CDR3 is 17 residues long. Unmatched junction bases numbered 16, after V lost 8 bases and J lost 9 bases. Germline V gene data show CDR1 as MDHEN and CDR2 as SYDVKM. CDR3 nucleotides: TGTGCCAGCCGTCTGGGCTGGGACAGGGGAGTGGGTTCACCCCTCCACTTT. Amino acids: CASRLGWDRGVGSPLHF.

The V call is TRBV21-1, the J call TRBJ2-5; no check of the table's D call, TRBD1, against the DNA was made. TRBV21-1 is labeled a pseudogene. The CDR3 totals 15 residues. DNA of the CDR3: TGTGCCAGCAGCAAAGCGCTTTGGGTCAGGGTCACCCAGTACTTC. Protein sequence: CASSKALWVRVTQYF.

This chain uses TRBV4-2 with TRBJ2-2, with 9 bases matching TRBD2. Losses at the gene ends were 4 bases for V and 4 bases for J; bases not matched to a gene: 7. The germline gives CDR1 LGHNA, CDR2 YNFKEQ. This CDR3 has 16 residues. CDR3 protein: CASSPTSGTSTGELFF. The CDR3 coding sequence is TGTGCCAGCAGCCCGACTAGCGGAACATCCACCGGGGAGCTGTTTTTT.

The rearrangement links TRBV5-1 to TRBJ2-5; 7 nucleotides line up with TRBD2. In germline, CDR1 is SGHRS, CDR2 YFSETQ. V was clipped by 4 bases and J by 1 base; unmatched bases: 7. The CDR3 is made up of 15 amino acids. CDR3 DNA sequence: TGCGCCAGCAGCACAGGACCGGGGGGCCAAGAGACCCAGTACTTC. Translation gives CASSTGPGGQETQYF.

CDR3 protein: CASSFQKLPEGEAFF. The CDR3 DNA is TGTGCCAGCAGTTTTCAAAAACTTCCTGAGGGTGAAGCTTTCTTT. This chain joins TRBV28 and TRBJ1-1, with D uncertain. The CDR3 extends over 15 amino acids. Looked up from germline, CDR1 is MDHEN and CDR2 is SYDVKM. Trimming pared 3 bases from V and 7 bases from J, leaving 18 bases between.

This clone was seen a few times. The chain has TRBV28 and TRBJ2-7, with D maybe TRBD2 (6 bases). Germline lookup yields CDR1 MDHEN and CDR2 SYDVKM. V gave up 7 bases and J gave up 1 base, with 17 bases separating them. This CDR3 contains 15 residues. The CDR3 reads CASTGSGAGSYEQYF. The DNA of the CDR3 is TGTGCCAGCACGGGGAGTGGAGCGGGTTCCTACGAGCAGTACTTC.

J is TRBJ2-6 and V is TRBV6-7, with 8 bases fitting TRBD1. TRBV6-7 is annotated as an ORF whose role is uncertain. The CDR3 sequence is 18 residues long. Trimming removed 5 bases from V and 0 bases from J; junction bases left unmatched: 9. CDR3 amino acids: CASSPRDRPHSGANVLTF. CDR3 DNA sequence: TGTGCCAGCAGTCCCCGGGACAGGCCACACTCTGGGGCCAACGTCCTGACTTTC.

The chain joins TRBV28 to TRBJ1-2; D call uncertain. The germline V gene has CDR1 MDHEN and CDR2 SYDVKM. This CDR3 is 11 amino acids long. The V end was cut by 4 bases, the J end by 2 bases, with 2 bases between. The chain's CDR3 is CASSYNYGYTF. In DNA, the CDR3 is TGTGCCAGCAGTTACAACTATGGCTACACCTTC.

The chain links TRBV5-6 to TRBJ2-1; D might be TRBD2 (6 bases). Germline V gene sequence: CDR1 SGHDT, CDR2 YYEEEE. Trimming pared 0 bases from V and 7 bases from J, leaving 11 bases between. CDR3 length: 14 amino acids. The CDR3 region is CASSLVREENEQFF. CDR3 DNA: TGTGCCAGCAGCTTGGTCAGGGAGGAGAATGAGCAGTTCTTC.

The CDR3 region has the DNA TGCAGTGCCGACAGGGGCGATACGCAGTATTTT. Translating gives CSADRGDTQYF. The J gene is TRBJ2-3, the V gene TRBV20-1; 8 bases are shared with TRBD1. The germline CDR1 and CDR2 sequences are DFQATT and SNEGSKA (reference sequence). Trimming cost V 6 bases and J 6 bases; bases outside gene matches: 2. The CDR3 consists of 11 residues.

The V gene is TRBV27, the J gene TRBJ2-1, with 11 positions matching TRBD2. CDR1 and CDR2 from the germline V gene are MNHEY and SMNVEV (reference sequence). CDR3 length equals 16 residues. Trimming took 5 bases from V and 3 from J; bases not matched to a gene: 6. The CDR3 here is CASSSRLAGIYNEQFF. CDR3 sequence (DNA): TGTGCCAGCAGTAGCAGACTAGCGGGAATCTACAATGAGCAGTTCTTC.

V and J are TRBV4-1 and TRBJ2-2; tentative D call: TRBD1 (5 bases). V lost 1 base to trimming and J lost 0 bases, with 9 bases between them. Germline assignment: CDR1 MGHRA and CDR2 YSYEKL. The CDR3 is 16 amino acids. The chain's CDR3 is CASSQVETANTGELFF. CDR3 DNA: TGCGCCAGCAGCCAAGTCGAGACAGCGAACACCGGGGAGCTGTTTTTT.

The genes are TRBV6-5 and TRBJ2-3; perhaps D is TRBD1 or TRBD2 (5 bases each). Trimming pared 2 bases from V and 4 bases from J, leaving 7 bases between. The CDR3 consists of 13 residues. In germline, CDR1 is MNHEY, CDR2 SVGAGI. This CDR3 reads CASSYKGPDTQYF. The CDR3 region has the DNA TGTGCCAGCAGTTACAAGGGACCAGATACGCAGTATTTT.